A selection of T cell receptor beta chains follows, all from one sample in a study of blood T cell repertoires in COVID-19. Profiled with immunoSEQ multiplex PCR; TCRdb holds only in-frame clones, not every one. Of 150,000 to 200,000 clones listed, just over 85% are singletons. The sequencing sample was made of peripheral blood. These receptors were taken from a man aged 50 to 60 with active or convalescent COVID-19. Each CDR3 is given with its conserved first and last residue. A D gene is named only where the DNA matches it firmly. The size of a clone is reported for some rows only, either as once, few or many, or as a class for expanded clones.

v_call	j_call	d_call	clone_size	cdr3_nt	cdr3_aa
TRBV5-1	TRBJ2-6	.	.	TGCGCCAGCAGCTTGGTTACTATGATATCTGGGGCCAACGTCCTGACTTTC	CASSLVTMISGANVLTF
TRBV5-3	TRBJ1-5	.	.	TGTGCCAGAAGCCCCGGACAGAGGGGCAATCAGCCCCAGCATTTT	CARSPGQRGNQPQHF
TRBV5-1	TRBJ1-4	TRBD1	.	TGCGCCAGCAGCTTGGCTGGGACAGCTAATGAAAAACTGTTTTTT	CASSLAGTANEKLFF
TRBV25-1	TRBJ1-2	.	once	TGTGCCAGCAGTGACGACAGAGACAATGGCTACACCTTC	CASSDDRDNGYTF
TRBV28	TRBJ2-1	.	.	TGTGCCAGCAGCATCAATGAGCAGTTCTTC	CASSINEQFF
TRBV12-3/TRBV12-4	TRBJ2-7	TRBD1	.	TGTGCCAGCAGTCTAGACAGGGGCGAGCAGTACTTC	CASSLDRGEQYF
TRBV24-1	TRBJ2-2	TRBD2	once	TGTGCCACACGGGAGGGCCCCGGGGAGCTGTTTTTT	CATREGPGELFF
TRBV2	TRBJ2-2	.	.	TGTGCCAGCAAATGGGCAGCAGACACCGGGGAGCTGTTTTTT	CASKWAADTGELFF
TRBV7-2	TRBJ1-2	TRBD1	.	TGTGCCAGCAGCTTATCTGCAGGGGGCAACTATGGCTACACCTTC	CASSLSAGGNYGYTF
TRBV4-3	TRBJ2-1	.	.	TGCGCCAGCAGCCAAGATTTCGGAGGATACAATGAGCAGTTCTTC	CASSQDFGGYNEQFF
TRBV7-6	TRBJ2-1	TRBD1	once	TGTGCCAGCAGCTTGGCCGCCGGGACAGGGTACAATGAGCAGTTCTTC	CASSLAAGTGYNEQFF
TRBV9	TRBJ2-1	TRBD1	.	TGTGCCAGCAGCGTAGCGGGCAGGGGGCTTTATGAGCAGTTCTTC	CASSVAGRGLYEQFF
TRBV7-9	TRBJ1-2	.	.	TGTGCCAGCAGCTCCTATAATAGGCAGGATGATGGCTACACCTTC	CASSSYNRQDDGYTF
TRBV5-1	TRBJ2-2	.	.	TGCGCCAGCAGATCTGGACAGTCTCCGAACACCGGGGAGCTGTTTTTT	CASRSGQSPNTGELFF
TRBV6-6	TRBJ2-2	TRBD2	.	TGTGCCAGCAGCTCGACTACAGCGGGAGGGCCGCCGAACACCGGGGAGCTGTTTTTT	CASSSTTAGGPPNTGELFF
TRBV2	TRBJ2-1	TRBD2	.	TGTGCCAGCACCCTGGGACTAGCAGGTGAGCAGTTCTTC	CASTLGLAGEQFF